The rows below give T cell receptor beta chains drawn from one sample of a study of control samples from healthy donors and cancer patients. Repertoires were generated with immunoSEQ multiplex PCR, while TCRdb's copy carries only in-frame clones and drops some. Among more than 150,000 clones, over 90% were seen once, and the ten largest hold 2.4%. The sequencing input was blood. All receptors come from a man aged 50 to 60 in good health. Both conserved end residues are part of each CDR3. The order of the fields is V gene, J gene, clone size, D gene, CDR3 DNA, CDR3 protein. D genes are given only for firm matches. The size entry is marked missing in some rows and otherwise reads once, few, many or a size class.

>TRBV6-5|TRBJ2-3|.|.
TGTGCCAGCCGGGACATTATTTCAGATACGCAGTATTTT
CASRDIISDTQYF
>TRBV18|TRBJ2-1|.|.
TGTGCCAGCTCACCAAGTCCAGGGGGGCACTCCTACAATGAGCAGTTCTTC
CASSPSPGGHSYNEQFF
>TRBV11-2|TRBJ2-1|.|TRBD2
TGTGCCAGCAGCTTAGGTGCGGGAGGGCGTATTTACAATGAGCAGTTCTTC
CASSLGAGGRIYNEQFF
>TRBV2|TRBJ1-5|.|TRBD1
TGTGCCAGCAGCCCCGGGACAGGGAATCAGCCCCAGCATTTT
CASSPGTGNQPQHF
>TRBV3-1/TRBV3-2|TRBJ2-1|.|TRBD2
TGTGCCAGCAGCCAAGGGGAGGGCGCGTATGAGCAGTTCTTC
CASSQGEGAYEQFF
>TRBV7-9|TRBJ2-3|.|.
TGTGCCAGCAGCTTACCGACGGACACTAGCACAGATACGCAGTATTTT
CASSLPTDTSTDTQYF
>TRBV7-9|TRBJ1-6|.|.
TGTGCCAGCAGCCAAGGACAGCCAAATTCACCCCTCCACTTT
CASSQGQPNSPLHF
>TRBV29-1|TRBJ1-5|.|TRBD1
TGCAGCGTTGCCTCAGGGGGCGCAAATCAGCCCCAGCATTTT
CSVASGGANQPQHF
>TRBV18|TRBJ2-1|.|TRBD2
TGTGCCAGCTCACAAACTAGCGGGAGGGCCTATATCGAGCAGTTCTTC
CASSQTSGRAYIEQFF
>TRBV2|TRBJ2-6|few|.
TGTGCCAGCAGGGGAGACACTGGGGCCAACGTCCTGACTTTC
CASRGDTGANVLTF
>TRBV18|TRBJ2-6|.|.
TGTGCCAGCTCCCCCAGGGAGGATCTCTCTGGGGCCAACGTCCTGACTTTC
CASSPREDLSGANVLTF
>TRBV21-1|TRBJ2-2|.|.
TGTGCCAGCAGCAAGTCGGGCGGGAGGAAGGGCGGGGAGCTGTTTTTT
CASSKSGGRKGGELFF
>TRBV5-1|TRBJ1-2|.|.
TGCGCCAGCAGCTTGGAGGCTCCTGGATGGGGCTACACCTTC
CASSLEAPGWGYTF
>TRBV14|TRBJ1-2|.|.
TGTGCCAGCAGCCAAGAAATCATAGGGGGAGGCTATGGCTACACCTTC
CASSQEIIGGGYGYTF
>TRBV27|TRBJ2-2|.|.
TGTGCCAGCAGTTTATCAGTCGCTGGTACCGGGGAGCTGTTTTTT
CASSLSVAGTGELFF
>TRBV20-1|TRBJ2-2|.|.
TGCAGTGCTAGTCGCAGGGTGAACACCGGGGAGCTGTTTTTT
CSASRRVNTGELFF
>TRBV7-2|TRBJ2-1|.|.
TGTGCCAGCACCCTCGGGGGGCGCCACAATGAGCAGTTCTTC
CASTLGGRHNEQFF
>TRBV28|TRBJ2-5|.|TRBD2
TGTGCCAGCAGTTTAATCGGACTAGCGGGAGGAGAGACCCAGTACTTC
CASSLIGLAGGETQYF
>TRBV9|TRBJ2-3|.|.
TGTGCCAGCAGCTTCACGACTCGAGAGGGCACAGATACGCAGTATTTT
CASSFTTREGTDTQYF
>TRBV24-1|TRBJ2-1|.|TRBD2
TGTGCCACCAGTGATTTGCTTGGTAGCGGGGACCCGAATGAGCAGTTCTTC
CATSDLLGSGDPNEQFF
>TRBV25-1|TRBJ2-1|.|TRBD2
TGTGCCAGCACTAGCGGTTCCTACAATGAGCAGTTCTTC
CASTSGSYNEQFF
>TRBV5-1|TRBJ2-3|once|.
TGCGCCAGCAGCTTGGAGGCAGGGACAGATACGCAGTATTTT
CASSLEAGTDTQYF
>TRBV5-1|TRBJ2-5|.|TRBD2
TGCGCCAGCAGCTCCCTAGCGGGACAAGAGACCCAGTACTTC
CASSSLAGQETQYF
>TRBV5-1|TRBJ2-1|.|.
TGCGCCAGCAGCCCGGAGACCCCCGAGCAGTTCTTC
CASSPETPEQFF
>TRBV19|TRBJ2-2|.|TRBD2
TGTGCCAGTAGTATTCTAGCGGGAGCAACCGGGGAGCTGTTTTTT
CASSILAGATGELFF
>TRBV5-1|TRBJ1-1|once|TRBD1
TGCGCCAGCAGTCCTGACAGGGGGGAAGCTTTCTTT
CASSPDRGEAFF
>TRBV7-6|TRBJ2-1|.|.
TGTGCCAGCAGCCCGACTACTTTCGGTGAGCAGTTCTTC
CASSPTTFGEQFF
>TRBV28|TRBJ2-7|.|.
TGTGCCAGCAGCAAGGACTACCGCGGGCAGTACTTC
CASSKDYRGQYF
>TRBV6-1|TRBJ1-5|.|.
TGTGCCAGCAGTGAATGGGGGGCGAGCAATCAGCCCCAGCATTTT
CASSEWGASNQPQHF
>TRBV30|TRBJ1-6|.|TRBD1
TGTGCCTGGAGTGTTTGGGACAGCATTAATTCACCCCTCCACTTT
CAWSVWDSINSPLHF
>TRBV10-3|TRBJ2-1|.|TRBD2
TGTGCCATCAGCCCCGGACTAGCGGGAGGAACCTACAATGAGCAGTTCTTC
CAISPGLAGGTYNEQFF
>TRBV24-1|TRBJ2-1|.|.
TGTGCCACCGTGTCGGCAGAGGCTTCCAATGAGCAGTTCTTC
CATVSAEASNEQFF
>TRBV11-2|TRBJ1-5|.|TRBD1
TGTGCCAGCAGCTTAGAAGGCAGGGGGTATCAGCCCCAGCATTTT
CASSLEGRGYQPQHF
>TRBV27|TRBJ1-1|few|TRBD1
TGTGCCAGCAGTGGACCGGACAGGGGTTTGAACACTGAAGCTTTCTTT
CASSGPDRGLNTEAFF
>TRBV10-2|TRBJ1-5|.|.
TGCGCCAGCAGTGACAGGACCAATCAGCCCCAGCATTTT
CASSDRTNQPQHF
>TRBV18|TRBJ1-4|.|.
TGTGCCAGCTCACCCCGTCGGACGGAATCAACTAATGAAAAACTGTTTTTT
CASSPRRTESTNEKLFF
>TRBV5-1|TRBJ2-5|.|TRBD2
TGCGCCAGCAGCTTCCTAGCGGGAGGGCCTTCGGCCCAGTACTTC
CASSFLAGGPSAQYF
>TRBV29-1|TRBJ2-1|.|TRBD2
TGCAGCGTCTTATCGAGCGGGAGCTCCTACAATGAGCAGTTCTTC
CSVLSSGSSYNEQFF
>TRBV10-2|TRBJ2-7|.|.
TGCGCCAGCAGTGAGGTACTTAGCTCCTACGAGCAGTACTTC
CASSEVLSSYEQYF
>TRBV5-1|TRBJ2-3|.|TRBD2
TGCGCCAGCAGCCCAGGACTAGGCTTGCTAGCCAGCACAGATACGCAGTATTTT
CASSPGLGLLASTDTQYF
>TRBV7-9|TRBJ1-1|.|.
TGTGCCAGCAGCTTAAATGCGGTAGAAGCTTTCTTT
CASSLNAVEAFF
>TRBV6-6|TRBJ2-1|few|TRBD2
TGTGCCAGCAGTTACAGGCTAGCGGGAGGTCATGAGCAGTTCTTC
CASSYRLAGGHEQFF
>TRBV18|TRBJ1-3|.|.
TGTGCCAGCTCTGAAGTGGCAGCCTCTGGAAACACCATATATTTT
CASSEVAASGNTIYF
>TRBV12-3/TRBV12-4|TRBJ2-5|.|.
TGTGCCAGCAGGCTAACAGGGCTCGAGACCCAGTACTTC
CASRLTGLETQYF
>TRBV19|TRBJ2-3|.|.
TGTGCCAGTAACTGGGGTAGCACAGATACGCAGTATTTT
CASNWGSTDTQYF
>TRBV12-2|TRBJ1-6|.|.
TGTGCAAGTCGCTTAGCTCGACAGCGCTCCTATAATTCACCCCTCCACTTT
CASRLARQRSYNSPLHF
>TRBV11-3|TRBJ2-7|.|.
TGTGCCAGCAGCCCGAAGGGAGGAGGTAAACCCTACGAGCAGTACTTC
CASSPKGGGKPYEQYF
>TRBV9|TRBJ2-2|.|TRBD1
TGTGCCAGCAGCGTAGTTATGCAGGGGGCTAGGACCGGGGAGCTGTTTTTT
CASSVVMQGARTGELFF
>TRBV27|TRBJ2-3|.|TRBD2
TGTGCCAGCAGTGCCGGACTAGCGGGAGAACTTAATACGCAGTATTTT
CASSAGLAGELNTQYF
>TRBV6-5|TRBJ1-1|.|.
TGTGCCAGCACTTACGGGCAGCTGAACACTGAAGCTTTCTTT
CASTYGQLNTEAFF
>TRBV9|TRBJ2-7|.|.
TGTGCCAGCAGCGTAGCTCCGCAACCCTACGAGCAGTACTTC
CASSVAPQPYEQYF
>TRBV12-3/TRBV12-4|TRBJ1-5|.|.
TGTGCCAGCAGTTTAACCGTCGATCAGCCCCAGCATTTT
CASSLTVDQPQHF
>TRBV11-2|TRBJ1-1|.|.
TGTGCCAGCAGCTCCCCTATCAGGGGGAACACTGAAGCTTTCTTT
CASSSPIRGNTEAFF